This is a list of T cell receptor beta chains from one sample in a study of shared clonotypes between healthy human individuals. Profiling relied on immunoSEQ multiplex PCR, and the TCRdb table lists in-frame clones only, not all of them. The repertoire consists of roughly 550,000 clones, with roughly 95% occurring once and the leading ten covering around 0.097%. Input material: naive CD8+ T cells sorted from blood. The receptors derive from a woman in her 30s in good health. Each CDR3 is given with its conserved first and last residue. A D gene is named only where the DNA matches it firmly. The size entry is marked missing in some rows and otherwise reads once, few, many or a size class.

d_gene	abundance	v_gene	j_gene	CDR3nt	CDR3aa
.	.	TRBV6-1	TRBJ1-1	TGTGCCAGCAGTGAAGGGACCCCCGTTGCGTTTTACGAAGCTTTCTTT	CASSEGTPVAFYEAFF
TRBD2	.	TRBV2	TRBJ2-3	TGTGCCAGCAGGGGGGACCAGCGGGAGGGGATCGGCCCAGATACGCAGTATTTT	CASRGDQREGIGPDTQYF
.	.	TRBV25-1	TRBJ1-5	TGTGCCAGCAGTCATAGTCAGCCCCAGCATTTT	CASSHSQPQHF
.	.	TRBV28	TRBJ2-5	TGTGCCAGCAGTTCCCCGGGACTCTTTGAGACCCAGTACTTC	CASSSPGLFETQYF
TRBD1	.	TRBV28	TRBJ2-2	TGTGCCAGCAGTTTAACAGGGGGCGCGAACACCGGGGAGCTGTTTTTT	CASSLTGGANTGELFF
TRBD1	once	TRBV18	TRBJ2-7	TGTGCCAGCTCACCGGGACAGGGGCTCTCCTACGAGCAGTACTTC	CASSPGQGLSYEQYF
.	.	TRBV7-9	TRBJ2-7	TGTGCCAGCAGCCCCGCCTCTGTGGGGGGCTCGACATACGAGCAGTACTTC	CASSPASVGGSTYEQYF
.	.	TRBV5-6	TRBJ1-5	TGTGCCAGCAGCTTAGGGGGGGGACAGCCCCAGCATTTT	CASSLGGGQPQHF
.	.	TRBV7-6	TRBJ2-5	TGTGCCAGCAGCCCCGGTTCGAGGTACCAAGAGACCCAGTACTTC	CASSPGSRYQETQYF
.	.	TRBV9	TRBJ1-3	TGTGCCAGCAGCGTAGAAGAGGGGAGGTCTGGAAACACCATATATTTT	CASSVEEGRSGNTIYF
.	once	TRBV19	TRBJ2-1	TGTGCCAGTAGTATGCCGGCCTACCCGGCCAGGAGCTCCTACAATGAGCAGTTCTTC	CASSMPAYPARSSYNEQFF
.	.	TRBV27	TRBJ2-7	TGTGCCAGCAGATCGGACACGAATTCCTACGAGCAGTACTTC	CASRSDTNSYEQYF
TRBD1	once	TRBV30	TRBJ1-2	TGTGCCTGGAGGGACCTTACGATTACCGGGACAGGGGCTACTACCTTCGGGGGCTACACCTTC	CAWRDLTITGTGATTFGGYTF
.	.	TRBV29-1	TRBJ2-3	TGCAGCTCTTTGTCAGGGACCACAGATACGCAGTATTTT	CSSLSGTTDTQYF
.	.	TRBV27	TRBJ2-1	TGTGCCAGCAGTTTAAGGCACGCAGGGTTCAATGAGCAGTTCTTC	CASSLRHAGFNEQFF
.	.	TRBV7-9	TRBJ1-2	TGTGCCAGCAGCTCTTACAACCCATACTATGGCTACACCTTC	CASSSYNPYYGYTF
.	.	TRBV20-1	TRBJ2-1	TGCAGTGCTGGCGGGTTCGAGCAGTTCTTC	CSAGGFEQFF
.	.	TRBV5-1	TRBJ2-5	TGCGCCAGCAGCCAGGACAGCGAAGAGACCCAGTACTTC	CASSQDSEETQYF
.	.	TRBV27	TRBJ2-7	TGTGCCAGCAGTTCGGGGAGCTCCTACGAGCAGTACTTC	CASSSGSSYEQYF
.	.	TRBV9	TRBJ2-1	TGTGCCAGCAGCCCCCAGGGAAATGAGCAGTTCTTC	CASSPQGNEQFF
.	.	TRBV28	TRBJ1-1	TGTGCCAGCAGTATGGGGGGGAACACTGAAGCTTTCTTT	CASSMGGNTEAFF
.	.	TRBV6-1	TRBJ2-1	TGTGCCAGCAGTGAAACGGTATCGGGACTTAACAATGAGCAGTTCTTC	CASSETVSGLNNEQFF
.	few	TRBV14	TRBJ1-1	TGTGCCAGCAGTCCAACCTCAGCGGGGGAAGCTTTCTTT	CASSPTSAGEAFF
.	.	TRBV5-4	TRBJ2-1	TGTGCCAGCAGCTTGGAGGGAGACGGGTACAATGAGCAGTTCTTC	CASSLEGDGYNEQFF
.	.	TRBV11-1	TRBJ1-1	TGTGCCAGCAGCCCTCGAAGGGACACTGAAGCTTTCTTT	CASSPRRDTEAFF
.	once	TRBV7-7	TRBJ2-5	TGTGCCAGCAGCCACGGTCCCGGACCTGCAGAGACCCAGTACTTC	CASSHGPGPAETQYF
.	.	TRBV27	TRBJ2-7	TGTGCCAGCAGTTTCTCCGGGGAAATGTACGAGCAGTACTTC	CASSFSGEMYEQYF
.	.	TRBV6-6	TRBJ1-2	TGTGCCAGCAGTTACAGCGGGAGGGTGGACTATGGCTACACCTTC	CASSYSGRVDYGYTF
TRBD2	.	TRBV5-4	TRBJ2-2	TGTGCCAGCCAGGCTAGCGGGCCCGGGGAGCTGTTTTTT	CASQASGPGELFF
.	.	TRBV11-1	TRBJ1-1	TGTGCCAGCAGCTCCTCCCGAGGGGGGCTCGGCGCTGAAGCTTTCTTT	CASSSSRGGLGAEAFF
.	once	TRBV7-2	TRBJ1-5	TGTGCCAGCAGCCCGAGGGAAAGCAATCAGCCCCAGCATTTT	CASSPRESNQPQHF
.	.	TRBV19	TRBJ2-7	TGTGCCAGTAGTATGGTAGGGACCGAGTACGAGCAGTACTTC	CASSMVGTEYEQYF
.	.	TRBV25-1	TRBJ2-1	TGTGCCAGCAGTGAATGGTTGCTTGACAATGAGCAGTTCTTC	CASSEWLLDNEQFF
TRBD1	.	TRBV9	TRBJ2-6	TGTGCCAGCAGCGAGGACAGGGGGCTATCTGGGGCCAACGTCCTGACTTTC	CASSEDRGLSGANVLTF
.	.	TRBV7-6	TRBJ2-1	TGTGCCAGCAGCTTCCCCCTAGCGGTAGGGGGAGAGCAGTTCTTC	CASSFPLAVGGEQFF
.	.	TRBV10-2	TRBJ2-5	TGCGCCAGCAGTCCATCAGGGGTGGAGACCCAGTACTTC	CASSPSGVETQYF
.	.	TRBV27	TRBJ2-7	TGTGCCAGCAGTTCCAGCTGGGGCGGGGAATCCTACGAGCAGTACTTC	CASSSSWGGESYEQYF